The 17 T cell receptor beta chains below were found in one sample sequenced in a study of blood T cell repertoires in COVID-19. Sequencing was performed with immunoSEQ multiplex PCR; in TCRdb, only in-frame clones are kept and a portion is missing. The data hold tens of thousands of clones, with 80% observed a single time. Material for sequencing was peripheral blood. All receptors come from a woman aged 70 to 79 with acute or convalescent COVID-19.

This chain links TRBV15 with TRBJ1-2; TRBD1 agrees at 7 bases. V lost 0 bases and J lost 2; bases outside the gene matches: 9. Germline values: CDR1 LNHNV, CDR2 YYDKDF (reference sequence). The CDR3 is 17 amino acids. For the CDR3, the DNA is TGTGCCACCAGCAGAGATCCCACAGGGGCATCAAACTATGGCTACACCTTC. Translated: CATSRDPTGASNYGYTF.

The chain joins TRBV4-3 to TRBJ2-4, with TRBD1 matching 7 bases. CDR3 size: 16 residues. CDR1 and CDR2 (germline): LGHNA, YSLEER. The J segment lost 0 bases and the V segment lost 1 base, leaving 3 bases of the junction unmatched. DNA for the CDR3: TGCGCCAGCAGCCAAGGACAGGGTGAAGCCAAAAACATTCAGTACTTC. It encodes CASSQGQGEAKNIQYF.

V is TRBV7-3 and J is TRBJ2-2; D may be TRBD2 (6 bases). The CDR3 has 13 amino acids. V was cut by 5 bases and J by 6 bases, with 10 bases left in between. The germline V gene encodes CDR1 SGHTA and CDR2 FQGTGA. Here the CDR3 DNA reads TGTGCCAGCAGCCCCCGGGGGTCCGGGGAGCTGTTTTTT. Its protein is CASSPRGSGELFF.

This chain joins TRBV4-2 and TRBJ2-2; possibly TRBD2 for D (6 bases). The germline gives CDR1 LGHNA, CDR2 YNFKEQ. The CDR3 runs to 14 residues. Trimming removed 4 bases at V and 3 bases at J, with 9 bases between. The CDR3: CASSRWGDTGELFF. CDR3 DNA sequence: TGTGCCAGCAGCCGGTGGGGGGACACCGGGGAGCTGTTTTTT.

The chain combines TRBV4-1 with TRBJ2-7; D might be TRBD1 (6 bases). This CDR3 region has 14 residues. V lost 0 bases to trimming and J lost 2 bases, with 8 bases between them. Germline CDR1 reads MGHRA; CDR2 reads YSYEKL. As DNA, the CDR3 is TGCGCCAGCAGCCAAGAGTACAGGGCCTACGAGCAGTACTTC. This translates into CASSQEYRAYEQYF.

The CDR3, as DNA: TGTGCCAGCTCACCGAGCGGGGGGTCCACAGATACGCAGTATTTT. Its translation is CASSPSGGSTDTQYF. This chain links TRBV18 with TRBJ2-3; 9 bases are shared with TRBD2. Germline values: CDR1 KGHSH, CDR2 LQKENI. Unmatched junction bases numbered 3, after V lost 3 bases and J lost 2 bases. The CDR3 runs to 15 residues.

This sequence joins TRBV7-3 and TRBJ1-1; 8 nucleotides align to TRBD1. Per germline, CDR1 SGHTA and CDR2 FQGTGA. The V and J ends lost 5 bases and 1 base, in that order; junction bases with no gene match: 3. The CDR3 loop spans 14 amino acids. CDR3 nucleotide sequence: TGTGCCAGCAGCGAACAGGGGGGGAACACTGAAGCTTTCTTT. It is translated as CASSEQGGNTEAFF.

The chain recombines TRBV6-1 with TRBJ1-5; 7 nucleotides match TRBD1. Germline CDR1 and CDR2: MNHNS and SASEGT. Trimming took 6 bases from V and 3 from J; bases not matched to a gene: 8. The CDR3 covers 15 residues. The CDR3 loop reads CASSARQGVNQPQHF. DNA for the CDR3: TGTGCCAGCAGCGCTCGACAGGGAGTCAATCAGCCCCAGCATTTT.

This sequence joins TRBV27 and TRBJ2-7; 14 nucleotides agree with TRBD2. The CDR3 is 19 amino acids. The V segment lost 4 bases and the J segment 3 bases; nucleotides outside the gene matches: 14. From germline, CDR1 is MNHEY and CDR2 SMNVEV (reference sequence). The CDR3 nucleotides read TGTGCCAGCAGTTGTCCGACTAGCGGGGGGGGCTACGTCTTCTACGAGCAGTACTTC. Translation gives CASSCPTSGGGYVFYEQYF.

The chain has TRBV5-1 and TRBJ2-7; 11 bases line up with TRBD2. V shed 0 bases and J 5 bases; nucleotides not matched to a gene: 4. The CDR3 has 15 residues. Germline V lookup: CDR1 SGHRS, CDR2 YFSETQ. The CDR3 nucleotides are TGCGCCAGCAGCTTGGCCCTAGCGGGGGGACACGAGCAGTACTTC. This encodes CASSLALAGGHEQYF.

This clone was found once. The genes are TRBV5-8 and TRBJ2-1; 8 bases match TRBD1. The V segment lost 2 bases and the J segment 10 bases; nucleotides outside the gene matches: 2. The germline V gene has CDR1 SGHTS and CDR2 YDEGEE. CDR3 length: 12 residues. CDR3 sequence (DNA): TGTGCCAGCAGCTTCCGGGACAGGGAGCAGTTCTTC. Amino acids: CASSFRDREQFF.

This chain joins TRBV6-6 and TRBJ2-7, with TRBD2 matching over 9 bases. In germline, CDR1 is MNHNY, CDR2 SVGAGI (reference sequence). V lost 2 bases, J lost 7 bases, and 6 bases stayed unmatched. The CDR3 is 14 residues long. The CDR3 region is CASSYPAAGGEQYF. The CDR3 DNA follows: TGTGCCAGCAGTTACCCGGCAGCGGGGGGAGAGCAGTACTTC.

This clone was seen a single time. The V and J genes are TRBV7-3 and TRBJ2-3; 8 bases are a match to TRBD2. The CDR3 loop spans 14 amino acids. Per germline, CDR1 SGHTA and CDR2 FQGTGA. V lost 3 bases and J lost 4; bases outside the gene matches: 3. CDR3 nucleotides: TGTGCCAGCAGCTTCGGCGGGGGGTCAGATACGCAGTATTTT. Translated, it gives CASSFGGGSDTQYF.

This sequence joins TRBV4-3 and TRBJ1-2; D unresolved. Germline V gives CDR1 LGHNA, CDR2 YSLEER. The V and J ends lost 0 bases and 7 bases respectively, with 12 bases between them. The CDR3 is 14 residues long. CDR3 in amino acids: CASSQDVGAGGYTF. The CDR3 DNA is TGCGCCAGCAGCCAAGACGTCGGCGCGGGTGGCTACACCTTC.

The chain uses TRBV6-5 and TRBJ1-2; 7 bases map to TRBD1. Trimming removed 5 bases from V and 7 bases from J; junction bases left unmatched: 10. CDR1 MNHEY and CDR2 SVGAGI come from the germline V gene. The CDR3 consists of 14 residues. CDR3 sequence (DNA): TGTGCCAGCAGTAAACACAGGGGCCTCTTTGGCTACACCTTC. This gives the protein CASSKHRGLFGYTF.

The chain recombines TRBV6-5 with TRBJ1-1; 7 bases match TRBD1. The trim removed 1 base at V and 3 bases at J, leaving 8 bases unmatched. The CDR3 is 16 residues long. Germline assignment: CDR1 MNHEY and CDR2 SVGAGI. The CDR3 loop is CASSYFAGRGDTEAFF. The CDR3 DNA reads TGTGCCAGCAGTTACTTTGCGGGCAGGGGGGACACTGAAGCTTTCTTT.

The J gene is TRBJ1-2, the V gene TRBV19; no clear D. The CDR3 consists of 13 residues. V gave up 7 bases and J gave up 3 bases, with 12 bases separating them. Germline CDR1 is LNHDA and CDR2 is SQIVND (reference sequence). The CDR3 protein is CASTFTSDYGYTF. In DNA, the CDR3 is TGTGCCAGTACCTTCACCTCAGACTATGGCTACACCTTC.